One sample yielded the 29 T cell receptor beta chains listed below, sequenced in a study of blood T cell repertoires in COVID-19. The protocol was immunoSEQ multiplex PCR, while the TCRdb copy is restricted to in-frame clones and leaves out a portion. The sample lists some 210,000 clones; around 92% were seen once. The sample was peripheral blood. These receptors were taken from a man aged 30 to 39 with acute or convalescent COVID-19.

Turning to this clone: One junction end does not reproduce the germline sequence, and a read error may be involved. V is TRBV6-5 and J is TRBJ2-1; D remains unclear. Germline assignment: CDR1 MNHEY and CDR2 SVGAGI. This CDR3 has 11 residues. CDR3 nucleotides: TGTGCCAGCTTCAAATACAGTGAGCAGTTCTTC. As protein: CASFKYSEQFF.

This rearrangement joins TRBV19 to TRBJ2-2; D is perhaps TRBD1 (5 bases). Per germline, CDR1 LNHDA and CDR2 SQIVND (reference sequence). The CDR3 sequence is 14 residues long. V was shortened by 5 bases and J by 11 bases, with 18 bases between the two germline ends. CDR3 nucleotide sequence: TGTGCCAGTAGTCCCCGACAGATTACCGTCGAGCTGTTTTTT. Its protein is CASSPRQITVELFF.

The DNA for the CDR3 is TGTGCCAGCAGTGAATACAAGTCCTACAATGAGCAGTTCTTC. Its protein product is CASSEYKSYNEQFF. This sequence joins TRBV6-1 and TRBJ2-1; D uncertain. V was shortened by 2 bases and J by 1 base, with 6 bases between the two germline ends. This CDR3 spans 14 amino acids. In germline, CDR1 is MNHNS, CDR2 SASEGT.

This rearrangement joins TRBV9 to TRBJ2-7; 7 nucleotides match TRBD2. CDR3 length: 14 residues. Unmatched junction bases numbered 4, after V lost 4 bases and J lost 0 bases. Germline assignment: CDR1 SGDLS and CDR2 YYNGEE. The CDR3: CASSPGTTSYEQYF. The DNA of the CDR3 is TGTGCCAGCAGCCCCGGGACTACCTCCTACGAGCAGTACTTC. Full variable domain (outside the CDR3, taken from reference TRBV9 and TRBJ2-7): DSGVTQTPKHLITATGQRVTLRCSPRSGDLSVYWYQQSLDQGLQFLIQYYNGEERAKGNILERFSAQQFPDLHSELNLSSLELGDSALYFCASSPGTTSYEQYFGPGTRLTVT.

This clone was detected once. This chain connects TRBV2 to TRBJ1-2; TRBD1 aligns across 11 bases. V was clipped by 1 base and J by 5 bases; unmatched bases: 6. This CDR3 is built from 16 residues. Germline-derived CDR1 and CDR2 are SNHLY and FYNNEI. DNA for the CDR3: TGTGCCAGCAGTGAAGAAAGGGACAGGGGGATTTATGGCTACACCTTC. It specifies CASSEERDRGIYGYTF.

The chain joins TRBV6-5 to TRBJ2-7, with 7 bases identical to TRBD2. There are 14 residues in the CDR3. Germline CDR1 MNHEY, CDR2 SVGAGI. V was pared by 2 bases and J by 2 bases, with 3 bases of the junction left unmatched. CDR3 region: CASSYRTRPYEQYF. CDR3 in DNA: TGTGCCAGCAGTTACAGGACTAGGCCCTACGAGCAGTACTTC.

V gene TRBV19 combines with J gene TRBJ2-7; 9 bases line up with TRBD1. This CDR3 contains 13 residues. CDR1 LNHDA and CDR2 SQIVND come from the germline V gene (reference sequence). Trimming cost V 10 bases and J 0 bases; bases outside gene matches: 4. CDR3 in amino acids: CATGQGLSYEQYF. In DNA form, the CDR3 reads TGTGCCACCGGACAGGGGCTCTCCTACGAGCAGTACTTC.

The chain is built from TRBV9 and TRBJ2-1; D is uncertain. The CDR3 runs to 13 residues. V lost 4 bases and J 1 base, leaving 6 bases between the germline ends. Per the germline V gene, CDR1 is SGDLS and CDR2 is YYNGEE. In DNA form, the CDR3 reads TGTGCCAGCAGCATCGCGTCCTACAATGAGCAGTTCTTC. Translation: CASSIASYNEQFF. Complete variable domain (other parts from reference TRBV9 and TRBJ2-1): DSGVTQTPKHLITATGQRVTLRCSPRSGDLSVYWYQQSLDQGLQFLIQYYNGEERAKGNILERFSAQQFPDLHSELNLSSLELGDSALYFCASSIASYNEQFFGPGTRLTVL.

The chain is built from TRBV15 and TRBJ1-1, with D perhaps TRBD1 (5 bases). The CDR3 is 17 amino acids. The ends were cut back, 5 bases at V and 5 bases at J, with 24 bases in the middle. Germline CDR1 and CDR2: LNHNV and YYDKDF (reference sequence). The CDR3 spells CATSQKAGPGRRTEAFF. For the CDR3, the DNA is TGTGCCACCAGCCAAAAGGCGGGGCCAGGGAGACGGACTGAAGCTTTCTTT.

The chain links TRBV2 to TRBJ2-2; D unclear. V dropped 4 bases and J dropped 1 base, with 13 bases sitting between them. The CDR3 has 16 amino acids. CDR1 SNHLY and CDR2 FYNNEI come from the germline V gene. CDR3 sequence reads: CASSAGSYRNTGELFF. The CDR3 nucleotides are TGTGCCAGCAGTGCAGGAAGCTACCGGAACACCGGGGAGCTGTTTTTT.

The chain carries TRBV11-2 and TRBJ2-1, with D hard to call. V was cut by 4 bases and J by 10 bases, with 8 bases left in between. Germline V gene sequence: CDR1 SGHAT, CDR2 FQNNGV. CDR3 length equals 11 residues. The DNA for the CDR3 is TGTGCCAGCAGCTCATCCCCAGAGCAGTTCTTC. The encoded protein is CASSSSPEQFF.

The chain carries TRBV9 and TRBJ2-1; 8 nucleotides agree with TRBD2. Germline V gene sequence: CDR1 SGDLS, CDR2 YYNGEE. V was pared by 1 base and J by 4 bases, with 4 bases of the junction left unmatched. CDR3 length: 15 amino acids. Here the CDR3 reads CASSVISGSYNEQFF. CDR3 coding DNA: TGTGCCAGCAGCGTAATAAGCGGGAGTTACAATGAGCAGTTCTTC.

The chain joins TRBV5-4 to TRBJ1-6; 9 bases agree with TRBD1. With 4 bases clipped from V and 9 bases from J, the junction kept 8 bases outside the gene matches. CDR1 SGHNT and CDR2 YYREEE come from the germline V gene (reference sequence). The CDR3 is made up of 15 amino acids. The CDR3 nucleotides are TGTGCCAGCAGCCGGACCGGGACAGGGAGTTCACCCCTCCACTTT. It encodes CASSRTGTGSSPLHF.

This clone came up once. The chain recombines TRBV9 with TRBJ2-1; 7 positions agree with TRBD2. Germline CDR1 and CDR2: SGDLS and YYNGEE. The CDR3 totals 16 residues. J lost 3 bases, V lost 0 bases, and 6 bases had no gene match. CDR3 protein: CASSVASTSDYNEQFF. CDR3 bases: TGTGCCAGCAGCGTAGCTAGTACTAGCGACTACAATGAGCAGTTCTTC.

This chain links TRBV10-3 with TRBJ1-1, with D perhaps matching TRBD1 (5 bases). The CDR3 has 14 amino acids. CDR1 ENHRY and CDR2 SYGVKD come from the germline V gene. V dropped 2 bases and J dropped 6 bases, with 13 bases sitting between them. The chain's CDR3 is CAISEAGHRAEAFF. CDR3 nucleotides: TGTGCCATCAGTGAGGCAGGGCATCGGGCTGAAGCTTTCTTT.

This clone turned up a few times. CDR3 in amino acids: CASSVTLDRGPYEQYF. The CDR3 region has the DNA TGTGCCAGCAGCGTTACCCTGGACAGGGGACCCTACGAGCAGTACTTC. This chain connects TRBV11-2 to TRBJ2-7, with TRBD1 matching over 9 bases. The CDR3 contains 16 residues. The junction had 10 bases not matched to a gene; V was cut back by 5 bases and J by 2 bases. Germline V gene sequence: CDR1 SGHAT, CDR2 FQNNGV.

The chain links TRBV28 to TRBJ1-2; 8 bases map to TRBD1. V gave up 5 bases and J gave up 4 bases; unmatched junction bases: 6. Germline V CDR1 and CDR2: MDHEN, SYDVKM. There are 14 residues in the CDR3. DNA of the CDR3: TGTGCCAGCAGTACCGGGACAGGCATCTATGGCTACACCTTC. It yields the protein CASSTGTGIYGYTF.

This clone was recorded once. The V call is TRBV9, the J call TRBJ2-2; 11 nucleotides align to TRBD2. V shed 4 bases and J 7 bases; nucleotides not matched to a gene: 6. CDR1 is SGDLS and CDR2 is YYNGEE in the germline V gene. The CDR3 covers 15 residues. CDR3: CASSFSGRADGELFF. The DNA for the CDR3 is TGTGCCAGCAGCTTTAGCGGGAGGGCCGACGGGGAGCTGTTTTTT.

V is TRBV15 and J is TRBJ2-3, with D tentatively TRBD2 (6 bases). This CDR3 is 15 amino acids long. Germline lookup yields CDR1 LNHNV and CDR2 YYDKDF (reference sequence). V lost 3 bases, J lost 3 bases, and 13 bases lay in between. The CDR3 protein is CATSSDGRSTDTQYF. CDR3 DNA sequence: TGTGCCACCAGCAGTGACGGGAGAAGTACAGATACGCAGTATTTT.

The V call is TRBV28, the J call TRBJ1-5; TRBD1 aligns across 8 bases. J gave up 0 bases and V 6 bases, and 7 bases lay outside the gene matches. The length of the CDR3 is 16 residues. CDR1 is MDHEN, CDR2 SYDVKM, per germline. CDR3 DNA: TGTGCCAGCAGGGGTGCAGGACAGGGTAGCAATCAGCCCCAGCATTTT. Protein: CASRGAGQGSNQPQHF.

This sequence joins TRBV19 and TRBJ2-1; D perhaps matches TRBD1 (6 bases). Germline loops: CDR1 LNHDA, CDR2 SQIVND (reference sequence). Trimming left V 6 bases short and J 8 bases short, with 14 bases between. CDR3 size: 13 residues. CDR3 sequence: CASRTTGNDEQFF. As DNA, the CDR3 is TGTGCCAGTAGGACAACAGGGAACGATGAGCAGTTCTTC.

The gene calls are TRBV3-1 (or the pseudogene TRBV3-2) and TRBJ2-7, with TRBD2 identical over 9 bases. Germline V gives CDR1 LGHDT, CDR2 YNNKEL (reference sequence). Germline trimming cut 0 bases from V and 3 bases from J; bases unmatched to any gene: 9. This CDR3 spans 17 amino acids. DNA for the CDR3: TGTGCCAGCAGCCAAGATTGGGGGGCTAGCGGGGTCTACGAGCAGTACTTC. Translation: CASSQDWGASGVYEQYF.

This rearrangement joins TRBV28 to TRBJ1-2; TRBD1 aligns across 7 bases. Germline lookup yields CDR1 MDHEN and CDR2 SYDVKM. The junction had 0 bases not matched to a gene; V was cut back by 3 bases and J by 2 bases. CDR3 length: 13 amino acids. The CDR3 DNA is TGTGCCAGCAGTTTGACAGGGAACTATGGCTACACCTTC. It encodes CASSLTGNYGYTF.

CDR3 nucleotides: TGTGCCAGCAGCTTGGGACACTACGAGCAGTACTTC. It encodes CASSLGHYEQYF. The chain has TRBV5-6 and TRBJ2-7; the D is unclear. Germline V gives CDR1 SGHDT, CDR2 YYEEEE. V was clipped by 0 bases and J by 3 bases, with 4 bases between them. This CDR3 comprises 12 residues.

This chain links TRBV6-5 with TRBJ2-1, with a possible D match to TRBD2 (5 bases). Trimming took off 6 bases at V and 9 bases at J, with 12 bases between the two ends. This CDR3 has 12 residues. The germline V gene has CDR1 MNHEY and CDR2 SVGAGI. The DNA for the CDR3 is TGTGCCAGCAGGCCTAGCCTCACTGAGCAGTTCTTC. It encodes CASRPSLTEQFF.

The rearrangement joins TRBV19 to TRBJ1-5, with a possible D match to TRBD1 (6 bases). V was cut by 7 bases and J by 6 bases, with 16 bases left in between. From germline, CDR1 is LNHDA and CDR2 SQIVND (reference sequence). The CDR3 totals 14 residues. The CDR3 region is CASMYRVSGQPQHF. In DNA form, the CDR3 reads TGTGCCAGTATGTACAGGGTTTCGGGTCAGCCCCAGCATTTT.

This chain connects TRBV12-5 to TRBJ2-3; D might be TRBD2 (6 bases). Trimming pared 4 bases from V and 0 bases from J, leaving 23 bases between. This CDR3 spans 19 amino acids. Germline-derived CDR1 and CDR2 are LGHNT and FRNRAP. The CDR3 DNA follows: TGTGCTAGTGGTTCCCCCATCCCGCGGTTCGGAGGGAGCACAGATACGCAGTATTTT. Its translation is CASGSPIPRFGGSTDTQYF.

V and J are TRBV5-1 and TRBJ1-5; maybe TRBD1 (5 bases). Per the germline V gene, CDR1 is SGHRS and CDR2 is YFSETQ. With 2 bases removed from V and 4 bases from J, the gap between germline ends came to 7 bases. This CDR3 is built from 13 residues. The CDR3 DNA follows: TGCGCCAGCAGCTTTGGGGGGAATCAGCCCCAGCATTTT. Protein sequence: CASSFGGNQPQHF.

The gene calls are TRBV3-1 (or the pseudogene TRBV3-2) and TRBJ2-7; a weak D match, TRBD1 (5 bases). The V gene lost 1 base and the J gene lost 0 bases, with 7 bases spanning the gap. Germline V gives CDR1 LGHDT, CDR2 YNNKEL (reference sequence). The CDR3 length is 14 residues. The CDR3 here is CASSQGGVSYEQYF. The CDR3 coding sequence is TGTGCCAGCAGCCAAGGGGGCGTCTCCTACGAGCAGTACTTC.